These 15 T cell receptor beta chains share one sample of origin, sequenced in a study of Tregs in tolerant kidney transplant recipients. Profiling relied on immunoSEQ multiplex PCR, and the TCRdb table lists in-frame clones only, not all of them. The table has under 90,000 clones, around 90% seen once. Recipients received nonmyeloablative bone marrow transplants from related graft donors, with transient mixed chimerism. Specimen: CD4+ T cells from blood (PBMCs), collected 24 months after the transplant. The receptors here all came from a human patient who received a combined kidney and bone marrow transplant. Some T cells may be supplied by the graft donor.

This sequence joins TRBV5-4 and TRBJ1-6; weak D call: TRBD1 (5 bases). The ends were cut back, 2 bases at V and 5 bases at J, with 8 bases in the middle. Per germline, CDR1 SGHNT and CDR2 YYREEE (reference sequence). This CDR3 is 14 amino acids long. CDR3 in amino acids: CASSFRGDNSPLHF. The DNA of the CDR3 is TGTGCCAGCAGCTTCCGGGGGGATAATTCACCCCTCCACTTT.

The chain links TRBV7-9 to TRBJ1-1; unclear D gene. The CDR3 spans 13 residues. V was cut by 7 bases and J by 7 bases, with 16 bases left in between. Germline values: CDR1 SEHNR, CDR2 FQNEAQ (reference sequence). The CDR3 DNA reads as TGTGCCAGCACCGTCAGCGGGCAGTTTGAAGCTTTCTTT. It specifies CASTVSGQFEAFF.

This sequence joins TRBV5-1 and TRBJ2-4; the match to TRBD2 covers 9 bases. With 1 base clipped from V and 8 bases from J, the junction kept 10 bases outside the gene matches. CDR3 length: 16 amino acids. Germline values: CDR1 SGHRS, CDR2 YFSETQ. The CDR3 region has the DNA TGCGCCAGCAGCTTGATGGGTAGCGGGAGTATATACATTCAGTACTTC. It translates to CASSLMGSGSIYIQYF.

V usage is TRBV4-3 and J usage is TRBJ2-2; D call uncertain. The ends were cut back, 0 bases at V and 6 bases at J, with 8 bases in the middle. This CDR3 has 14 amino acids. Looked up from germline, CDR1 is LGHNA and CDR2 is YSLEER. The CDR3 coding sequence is TGCGCCAGCAGCCAAGACGGGTTTGCCGGGGAGCTGTTTTTT. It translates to CASSQDGFAGELFF.

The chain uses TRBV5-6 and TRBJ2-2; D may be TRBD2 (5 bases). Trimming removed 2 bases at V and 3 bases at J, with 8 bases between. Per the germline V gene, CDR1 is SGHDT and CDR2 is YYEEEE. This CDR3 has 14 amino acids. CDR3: CASSLAAYTGELFF. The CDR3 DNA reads TGTGCCAGCAGCTTAGCGGCCTACACCGGGGAGCTGTTTTTT.

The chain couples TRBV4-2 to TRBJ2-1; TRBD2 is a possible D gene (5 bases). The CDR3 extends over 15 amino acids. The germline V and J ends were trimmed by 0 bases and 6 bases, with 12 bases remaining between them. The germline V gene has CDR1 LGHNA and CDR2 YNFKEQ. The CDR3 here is CASSQDVGVANEQFF. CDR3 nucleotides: TGTGCCAGCAGCCAAGATGTCGGGGTGGCCAATGAGCAGTTCTTC.

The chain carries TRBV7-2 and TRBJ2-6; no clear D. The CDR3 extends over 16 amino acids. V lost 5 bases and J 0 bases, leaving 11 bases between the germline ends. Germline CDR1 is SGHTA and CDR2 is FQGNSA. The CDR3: CASSPRGSSGANVLTF. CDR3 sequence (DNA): TGTGCCAGCAGCCCGCGCGGTAGCTCTGGGGCCAACGTCCTGACTTTC. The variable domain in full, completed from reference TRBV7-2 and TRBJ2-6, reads GAGVSQSPSNKVTEKGKDVELRCDPISGHTALYWYRQSLGQGLEFLIYFQGNSAPDKSGLPSDRFSAERTGGSVSTLTIQRTQQEDSAVYLCASSPRGSSGANVLTFGAGSRLTVL.

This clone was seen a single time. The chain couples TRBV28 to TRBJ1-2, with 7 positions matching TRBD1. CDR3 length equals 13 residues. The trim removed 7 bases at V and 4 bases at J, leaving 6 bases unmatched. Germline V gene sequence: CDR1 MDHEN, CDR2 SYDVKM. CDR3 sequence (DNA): TGTGCCAGCATAAGGGGGCGCGGCTATGGCTACACCTTC. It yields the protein CASIRGRGYGYTF.

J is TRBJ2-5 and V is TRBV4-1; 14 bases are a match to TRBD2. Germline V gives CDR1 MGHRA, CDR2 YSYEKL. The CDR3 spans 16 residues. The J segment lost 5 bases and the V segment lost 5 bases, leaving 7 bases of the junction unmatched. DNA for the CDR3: TGCGCCAGCAGCGGACTAGCGGGGGGCATGGGGGAGACCCAGTACTTC. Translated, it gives CASSGLAGGMGETQYF.

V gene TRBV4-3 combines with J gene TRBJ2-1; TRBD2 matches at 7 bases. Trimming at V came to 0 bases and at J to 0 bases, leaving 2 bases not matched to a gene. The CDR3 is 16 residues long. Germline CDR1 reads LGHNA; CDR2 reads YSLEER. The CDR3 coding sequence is TGCGCCAGCAGCCAAGAGGGGGGGAGCTCCTACAATGAGCAGTTCTTC. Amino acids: CASSQEGGSSYNEQFF.

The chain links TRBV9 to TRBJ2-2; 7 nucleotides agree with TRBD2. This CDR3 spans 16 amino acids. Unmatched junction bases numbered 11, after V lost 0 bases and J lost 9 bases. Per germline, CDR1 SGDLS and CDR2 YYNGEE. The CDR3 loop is CASSVDVRTSGRELFF. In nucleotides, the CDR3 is TGTGCCAGCAGCGTAGATGTTCGGACTAGTGGTCGGGAGCTGTTTTTT.

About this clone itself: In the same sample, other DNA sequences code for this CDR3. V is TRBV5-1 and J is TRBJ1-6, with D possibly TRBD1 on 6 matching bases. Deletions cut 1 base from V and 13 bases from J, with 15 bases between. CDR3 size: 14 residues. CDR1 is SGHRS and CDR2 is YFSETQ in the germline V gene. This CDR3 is CASSLTGLTSPLHF. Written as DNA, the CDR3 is TGCGCCAGCAGCTTGACAGGGTTAACTTCCCCCCTCCACTTT.

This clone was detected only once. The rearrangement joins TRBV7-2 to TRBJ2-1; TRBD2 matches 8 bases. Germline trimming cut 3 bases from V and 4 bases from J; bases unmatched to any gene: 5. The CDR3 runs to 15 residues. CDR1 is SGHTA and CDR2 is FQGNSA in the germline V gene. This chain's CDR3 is CASSFGLAAYNEQFF. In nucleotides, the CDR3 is TGTGCCAGCAGCTTCGGACTAGCAGCTTACAATGAGCAGTTCTTC.

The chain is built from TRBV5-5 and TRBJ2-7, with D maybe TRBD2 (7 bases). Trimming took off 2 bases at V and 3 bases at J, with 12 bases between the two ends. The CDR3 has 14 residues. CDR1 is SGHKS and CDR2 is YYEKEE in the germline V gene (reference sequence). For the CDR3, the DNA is TGTGCCAGCAGCTTCGCCGGGGGGCGCTACGAGCAGTACTTC. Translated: CASSFAGGRYEQYF.

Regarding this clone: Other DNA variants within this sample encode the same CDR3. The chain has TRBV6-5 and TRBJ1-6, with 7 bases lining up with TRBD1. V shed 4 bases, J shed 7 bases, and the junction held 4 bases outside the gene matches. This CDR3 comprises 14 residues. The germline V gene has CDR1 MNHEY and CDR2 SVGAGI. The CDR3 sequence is CASSFGTVNSPLHF. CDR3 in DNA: TGTGCCAGCAGTTTTGGGACAGTCAATTCACCCCTCCACTTT.